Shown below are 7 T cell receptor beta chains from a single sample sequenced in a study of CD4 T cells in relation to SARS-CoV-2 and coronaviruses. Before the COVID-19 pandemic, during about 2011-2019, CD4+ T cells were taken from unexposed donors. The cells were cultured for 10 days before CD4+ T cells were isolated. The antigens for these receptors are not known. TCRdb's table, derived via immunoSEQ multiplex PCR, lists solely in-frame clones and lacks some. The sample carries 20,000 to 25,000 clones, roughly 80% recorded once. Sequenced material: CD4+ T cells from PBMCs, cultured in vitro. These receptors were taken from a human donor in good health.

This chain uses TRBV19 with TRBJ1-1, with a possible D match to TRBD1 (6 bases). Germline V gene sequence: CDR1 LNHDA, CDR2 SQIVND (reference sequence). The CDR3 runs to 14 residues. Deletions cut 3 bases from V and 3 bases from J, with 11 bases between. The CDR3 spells CASSISGVHTEAFF. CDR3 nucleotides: TGTGCCAGTAGTATTTCAGGGGTTCACACTGAAGCTTTCTTT.

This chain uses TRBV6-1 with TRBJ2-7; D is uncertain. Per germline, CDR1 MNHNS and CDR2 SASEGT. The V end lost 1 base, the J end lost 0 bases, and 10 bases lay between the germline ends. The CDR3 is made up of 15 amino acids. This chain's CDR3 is CASSEGRSSSYEQYF. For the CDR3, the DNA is TGTGCCAGCAGTGAAGGGCGGTCCAGCTCCTACGAGCAGTACTTC.

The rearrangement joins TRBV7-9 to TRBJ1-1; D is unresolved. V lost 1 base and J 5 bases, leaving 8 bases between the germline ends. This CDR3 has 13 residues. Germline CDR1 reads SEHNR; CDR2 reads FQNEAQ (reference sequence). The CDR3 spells CASSLESTTEAFF. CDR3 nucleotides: TGTGCCAGCAGCTTAGAGTCGACAACTGAAGCTTTCTTT.

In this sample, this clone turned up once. The CDR3 reads CASSTGRSGGELFF. The CDR3 DNA follows: TGTGCCAGTAGTACCGGCAGGAGCGGCGGGGAGCTGTTTTTT. The rearrangement links TRBV19 to TRBJ2-2; D is perhaps TRBD2 (5 bases). In germline, CDR1 is LNHDA, CDR2 SQIVND (reference sequence). This CDR3 region has 14 residues. V gave up 4 bases and J gave up 7 bases, with 13 bases separating them.

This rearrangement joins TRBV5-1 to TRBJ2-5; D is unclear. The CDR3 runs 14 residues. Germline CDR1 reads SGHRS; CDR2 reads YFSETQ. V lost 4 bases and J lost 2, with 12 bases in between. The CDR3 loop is CASSRLQAQETQYF. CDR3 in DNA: TGCGCCAGCAGCCGACTTCAGGCGCAAGAGACCCAGTACTTC.

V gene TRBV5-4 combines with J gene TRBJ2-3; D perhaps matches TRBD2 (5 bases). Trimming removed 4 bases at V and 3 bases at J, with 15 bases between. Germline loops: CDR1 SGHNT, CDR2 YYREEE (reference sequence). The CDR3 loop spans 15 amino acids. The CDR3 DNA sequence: TGTGCCAGCAGCCCCTCGGGAAAAGGTACAGATACGCAGTATTTT. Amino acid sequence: CASSPSGKGTDTQYF.

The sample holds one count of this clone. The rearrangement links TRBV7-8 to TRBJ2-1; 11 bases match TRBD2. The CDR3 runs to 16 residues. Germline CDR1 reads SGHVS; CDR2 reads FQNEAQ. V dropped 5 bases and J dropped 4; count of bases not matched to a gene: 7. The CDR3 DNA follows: TGTGCCAGCAGCCAATATGGACTAGCGGGTTACAATGAGCAGTTCTTC. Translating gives CASSQYGLAGYNEQFF.